The sequence of this T cell receptor beta chain was determined in a study of cytomegalovirus exposure and HLA in healthy donors (dated by TCRdb to 2016 to 2017). Regarding the complete study: An earlier analysis of approximately 550 of the donors reported roughly 300 Gb of sequence data and around 120 million unique TCR beta sequences from about 179 million T cells. An early release that covered fewer than 750 HLA-typed donors contained about 300 gigabases of sequencing data and 85 million to 100 million unique TCR sequences. Among the approximately 430 genotyped donors, under 90% belonged to the genetic ancestry cluster associated with self-reported Caucasian donors. The study aimed to test whether cataloging public T cell receptors could reveal signatures of past pathogen exposure. The study used immunosequencing to profile the T cell repertoires of 666 subjects and linked those repertoires to cytomegalovirus serostatus. In addition to the first cohort of approximately 670 subjects, a separate validation cohort of 120 different subjects was used. To predict cytomegalovirus infection status, the study brought together high-throughput TCR immunosequencing, statistical association of individual TCRs with disease status, and machine learning. To study patterns of TCR occurrence, a later analysis re-analyzed previously published TCR beta repertoires from 600 to 750 donors and added high-resolution HLA genotyping. Rather than using new phenotypic data, the later analysis identified candidate immune exposures from TCR beta sequences and from how often those sequences occurred across donors. An earlier analysis of about 600 of the donors used high-throughput TCR beta sequencing to judge whether each TCR beta V gene segment behaved as functional or pseudogenic. Alongside the repertoire data, information on donor age, sex, ethnicity and CMV serostatus was compiled. Genome-wide SNP genotypes for about 65% of the 666 donors were used in a later genetic analysis, which treated that subset as a discovery cohort. Every discovery cohort repertoire had been produced on one sequencing platform. HLA typing included class I and class II loci at four-digit resolution. The number of typed donors differed by locus: roughly 629-640 for A, B, C, DRB1 and DQB1; 500 to 550 for DQA1; around 610 for DPA1; and roughly 490 for DPB1. Five DR-DQ haplotypes were handled as single units for association and clustering, since linkage in the cohort was strong. Among roughly 370 genotyped donors of the cohort, an average of 235,054 unique TCR beta nucleotide sequences were sequenced per donor, roughly a sixth of them non-productive.

The cohort consisted of 600 or so healthy bone marrow donors. At the time of sampling, every cohort member was nominally healthy, though immune exposures that went unrecorded were likely present. The donor was CMV seropositive and was included in the group of 290 or so seropositive cohort members. A peripheral blood sample was provided by each donor, and peripheral blood mononuclear cells were used for TCR beta sequencing. The Qiagen DNeasy Blood Extraction Kit was used to extract genomic DNA from the blood cell samples. Here is what the overall study found, with its caveats: According to a later analysis, TCR association rates differed among HLA loci, with DRB1 alleles showing the most associated TCRs and HLA-C alleles showing the fewest. Because HLA typing was missing for some donors at each locus, association tests included only the typed subset. Immune exposure information for the cohort was limited to CMV serostatus. Three of the identified cytomegalovirus-associated TCR beta chains were confirmed in vitro to be specific for cytomegalovirus antigens. In a later analysis, several top co-occurrence clusters were reported to appear linked to parvovirus B19, influenza, CMV and Epstein-Barr virus. Across donors, most TCR sequences were observed very rarely, whereas some public TCRs were present in many individuals. An earlier analysis of 587 of the donors showed that most TCR beta V segments appeared in productive rearrangements either about 90% or about 30% of the time, which broadly matched IMGT annotations. A later analysis found that HLA-associated TCR beta chains were more clonally expanded and had lower generation probabilities than equally common non-associated chains. It was suggested by the authors that the approach could potentially be generalized to other disease states and immunological phenotypes. A total of roughly 160 TCR beta chains were listed by the study as associated with cytomegalovirus. Because the 87-base-pair reads could not distinguish some IMGT-functional V segments, including TRBV6-2 and TRBV6-3, those segments were excluded. The cohort was sequenced for TCR beta chains only, and without alpha or paired-chain data the features that could be detected were limited. In a later analysis, most CMV-associated TCR beta chains were found to appear HLA-restricted, with HLA associations seemingly driven largely by CMV exposure. An association between a missense DCLRE1C variant and V-gene and J-gene trimming of TCR beta chains was found in a later genetic analysis and replicated in an independent cohort. Compared with the approximately 710-donor mean, donors in an Asian-associated ancestry cluster had fewer N-insertions in productive TCRs, according to a later genetic analysis. At a false discovery rate of 0.05, a later analysis linked some 18,000 TCR beta sequences to specific HLA alleles. The classifier was reported to diagnose cytomegalovirus status with high specificity and sensitivity in both the original cohort and the validation cohort. Roughly uniform sequencing depth across donors was assumed in presence/absence analyses, although this assumption may not hold. Linkage disequilibrium might explain the correlated functional status among segregating V segments, but an unknown experimental factor could not be excluded. When HLA alleles, especially DR and DQ, strongly co-occurred, TCR associations were difficult to assign to individual alleles. The earlier analysis of approximately 590 of the donors excluded approximately 15 rarely observed V segments, including chromosome 9 orphons, because counts were too low. A further reported finding was that TCR beta sequences accurately predicted the HLA-A and HLA-B alleles for most subjects in the first cohort. The sequencing pipeline was judged likely to have produced a cluster of highly shared sequence variants as a technical artifact.

Note on this clone: Its antigen target is currently unknown. Base qualities are missing; no much larger clone stands one base away.

Receptor libraries were prepared by the immunoSEQ multiplex PCR assay. A mixture of 60 forward primers for TCR Vbeta segments and 13 reverse primers for TCR Jbeta segments was used in the multiplex PCR. The CDR3 region of rearranged TCR beta genes was amplified from genomic DNA with a multiplex PCR assay. The amplified TCR beta libraries were sequenced on the Illumina HiSeq System as 87-base-pair reads. The authors processed their data as follows. A later analysis tallied 75 million to 85 million unique TCR beta chains across the 610 or so repertoires, and roughly 11 million of those chains were shared by two or more donors. To remove PCR and sequencing errors, raw reads were error-corrected and collapsed into unique sequences using a nearest-neighbor algorithm that merged closely related sequences. V, D and J gene segments were assigned by aligning CDR3 sequences to IMGT reference sequences. For a sequence to be retained, a match of at least six nucleotides was required to both a V gene segment and a J gene segment. Rearrangements were classified as productive when the CDR3 lacked stop codons and remained in frame with V and J, and all other rearrangements were classified as non-productive. CDR3 was defined according to IMGT convention as the region running from the second conserved V-encoded cysteine to the conserved J-encoded phenylalanine. The earlier analysis of about 530 of the donors excluded any sequence lacking an unambiguous match to a single V gene segment. An earlier analysis of several hundred of the donors classified V segments as functional when productive rearrangements were above 56.7% and as segregating when the standard deviation between donors was above 5%. To diagnose cytomegalovirus status from the catalog of TCR beta chain sequences, a statistical classification framework was built. V and J gene assignment, in a later analysis, came from comparing TCR nucleotide sequences with IMGT/GENE-DB human TR gene sequences. Using the TCRdist pipeline, a later analysis assigned CDR3 sequences along with most-parsimonious VDJ recombination scenarios. In a later analysis, every TCR beta chain was defined by the combination of its CDR3 amino acid sequence and its V-gene family, and reads without a unique V-gene family were dropped. As a way to deal with suspected cross-contamination and a sequencing artifact, a later analysis dropped more than 500 nucleotide sequences that were highly shared and had low generation probability. A later analysis calculated a clonal expansion index for each public chain from normalized within-repertoire ranks of inferred template counts. A later analysis computed generation probabilities with a VDJ recombination model fitted to out-of-frame rearrangements, and checked the results against IGoR. Hypergeometric tests were used in a later analysis to score TCR-TCR, TCR-HLA and TCR-CMV co-occurrence, with a repertoire-size bias correction applied to the TCR pairs. False discovery rates were estimated in a later analysis by permuting HLA or CMV assignments 20 times. In a later analysis, co-occurring TCRs were grouped with DBSCAN, and TCRdist sequence similarity was added when clustering was performed within HLA-allele-positive subsets. Repertoires with fewer than 30,000 or more than 120,000 public chains, plus five repertoires with anomalous nucleotide sharing, were excluded from co-occurrence clustering. TCRdb provides this immuneACCESS table in a form limited to in-frame rearrangements. Some clones are lacking; in checked studies, under half of them reflect an unresolved V gene, and why the rest are absent is not known. Clone size and the V and J calls come from that table; the DNA yielded D and trimming. Present in this sample are about 130,000 clones, less than 85% of which were seen just once. Jointly, the top ten make up around 4% of the sample.

The V and J ends are trimmed by 8 bases and 1 base, leaving 10 bases between them. From cysteine to phenylalanine, the CDR3 is 13 amino acids long. Only the CDR3 DNA is retained, 39 bases long and in frame from the first base. In the germline V gene, CDR1 corresponds to SNHLY and CDR2 to FYNNEI. The clonotype originates from a man in his late teens or twenties in good health and CMV-seropositive. Rearrangement joined TRBV2 to TRBJ2-3; the D gene is perhaps TRBD2, on 6 matching bases. The sequencing sample was made of PBMCs. The DNA sequence is given as TGTGCCAGCGGAGGGGACGGCACAGATACGCAGTATTTT. Its translation reads: CASGGDGTDTQYF.